The source of this TCR beta chain is a study of cytomegalovirus exposure and HLA in healthy donors. This clone showed up just a few times. Its antigen is as yet unknown. The study's findings and limits: A later examination showed that TCR association rates differed by HLA locus, with DRB1 most and HLA-C fewest. An ancestry cluster, one associated with Asian ancestry, reportedly showed fewer N-insertions than the approximately 700-donor mean in a later analysis. For cytomegalovirus status, the classifier reportedly gave diagnoses with high specificity and sensitivity.

Trimming took 1 base from V and 6 from J, leaving 9 bases between them. Per germline, CDR1 GTSNPN and CDR2 SVGIG (reference sequence). This CDR3 is 13 amino acids long. PCR employed 60 Vbeta and 13 Jbeta primers. Source study methods: Approximately 72 million unique TCR beta chains, approximately 11 million of them shared, were counted by a later analysis. The data were produced by immunoSEQ multiplex PCR, yet TCRdb's version contains in-frame clones alone and is incomplete. V, J and clone size are taken as reported in that table, and D and trimming were inferred from the DNA itself. The sample consists of fewer than 150,000 clones, around 74% of them appearing once.

The receptor's source is a man aged 25 to 45 in good health and CMV-seronegative. The sample taken for sequencing was PBMCs. The chain uses TRBV30 and TRBJ2-2; tentatively, D is TRBD1 (6 bases). DNA for the CDR3: TGTGCCTGGAGTGACGGACAGTCCGGGGAGCTGTTTTTT. Its translation is CAWSDGQSGELFF.